The clone carrying this T cell receptor (beta chain) has ten or more counts. Its antigen remains unknown. The data were taken from a study of CD8 T cells in ankylosing spondylitis. General observations from the study: Seemingly distinctive of ankylosing spondylitis blood was a TCR beta motif formed by eight highly homologous variants. Reports say disease-linked clones showed up significantly more in matched ankylosing spondylitis synovial fluid. Certain motif variants had earlier been reported in reactive arthritis synovial fluid and blood.

MiXCR, run by TCRdb on the 5' RACE reads, gives a single entry per CDR3 protein. This table has more than 400,000 distinct CDR3 sequences, under 5.5% appearing once. Germline V gives CDR1 SGHRS, CDR2 YFSETQ. The CDR3 is 15 residues long. V lost 4 bases, J lost 1 base, and 11 bases lay in between. What was sequenced was blood, either unsorted or a sorted T cell fraction (not recorded which). The V gene is TRBV5-1, the J gene TRBJ2-2, with D unclear. The origin of this receptor is a male donor with ankylosing spondylitis. This CDR3 reads CASSPYRLNTGELFF. The CDR3 nucleotides are TGCGCCAGCAGCCCTTATCGACTGAACACCGGGGAGCTGTTTTTT.